This T cell receptor beta chain was identified in a study of OX40 agonist ivuxolimab in advanced cancers. About the study: Partial responses were achieved by three patients, one with hepatocellular carcinoma and two with cutaneous melanoma.

Only in-frame clones appear in the TCRdb table, and some are missing; sequencing was by immunoSEQ multiplex PCR. Altogether 36,000 or so clones are present, about 88% being singletons, with the ten largest covering about 4%. The sample here was CD4+ or CD8+ T cells sorted from blood, taken in a trial of the OX40 agonist ivuxolimab. This sequence originates from an adult with an advanced solid tumor such as melanoma, head and neck, liver or kidney cancer.

CDR3 loop: CASRGTGWEDTQYF. As DNA, the CDR3 is TGTGCCAGCAGGGGAACGGGGTGGGAAGATACGCAGTATTTT. The gene calls are TRBV6-6 and TRBJ2-3, with D perhaps matching TRBD2 (5 bases). The CDR3 totals 14 residues. Germline assignment: CDR1 MNHNY and CDR2 SVGAGI (reference sequence). The V gene lost 6 bases and the J gene lost 5 bases, with 15 bases spanning the gap.